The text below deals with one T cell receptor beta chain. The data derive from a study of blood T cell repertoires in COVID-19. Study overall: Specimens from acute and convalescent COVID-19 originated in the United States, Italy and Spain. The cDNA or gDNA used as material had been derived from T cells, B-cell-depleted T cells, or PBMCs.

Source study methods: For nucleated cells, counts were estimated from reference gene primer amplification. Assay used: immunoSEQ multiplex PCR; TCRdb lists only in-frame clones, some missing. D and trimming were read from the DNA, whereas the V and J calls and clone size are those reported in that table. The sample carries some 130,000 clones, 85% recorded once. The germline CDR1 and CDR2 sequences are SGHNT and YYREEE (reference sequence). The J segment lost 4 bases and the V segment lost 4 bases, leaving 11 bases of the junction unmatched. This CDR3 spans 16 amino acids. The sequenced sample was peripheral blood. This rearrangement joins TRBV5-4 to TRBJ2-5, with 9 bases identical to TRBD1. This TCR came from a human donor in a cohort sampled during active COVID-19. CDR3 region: CASSHPRQGGSETQYF. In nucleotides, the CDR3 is TGTGCCAGCAGCCACCCGAGACAGGGGGGGTCAGAGACCCAGTACTTC.